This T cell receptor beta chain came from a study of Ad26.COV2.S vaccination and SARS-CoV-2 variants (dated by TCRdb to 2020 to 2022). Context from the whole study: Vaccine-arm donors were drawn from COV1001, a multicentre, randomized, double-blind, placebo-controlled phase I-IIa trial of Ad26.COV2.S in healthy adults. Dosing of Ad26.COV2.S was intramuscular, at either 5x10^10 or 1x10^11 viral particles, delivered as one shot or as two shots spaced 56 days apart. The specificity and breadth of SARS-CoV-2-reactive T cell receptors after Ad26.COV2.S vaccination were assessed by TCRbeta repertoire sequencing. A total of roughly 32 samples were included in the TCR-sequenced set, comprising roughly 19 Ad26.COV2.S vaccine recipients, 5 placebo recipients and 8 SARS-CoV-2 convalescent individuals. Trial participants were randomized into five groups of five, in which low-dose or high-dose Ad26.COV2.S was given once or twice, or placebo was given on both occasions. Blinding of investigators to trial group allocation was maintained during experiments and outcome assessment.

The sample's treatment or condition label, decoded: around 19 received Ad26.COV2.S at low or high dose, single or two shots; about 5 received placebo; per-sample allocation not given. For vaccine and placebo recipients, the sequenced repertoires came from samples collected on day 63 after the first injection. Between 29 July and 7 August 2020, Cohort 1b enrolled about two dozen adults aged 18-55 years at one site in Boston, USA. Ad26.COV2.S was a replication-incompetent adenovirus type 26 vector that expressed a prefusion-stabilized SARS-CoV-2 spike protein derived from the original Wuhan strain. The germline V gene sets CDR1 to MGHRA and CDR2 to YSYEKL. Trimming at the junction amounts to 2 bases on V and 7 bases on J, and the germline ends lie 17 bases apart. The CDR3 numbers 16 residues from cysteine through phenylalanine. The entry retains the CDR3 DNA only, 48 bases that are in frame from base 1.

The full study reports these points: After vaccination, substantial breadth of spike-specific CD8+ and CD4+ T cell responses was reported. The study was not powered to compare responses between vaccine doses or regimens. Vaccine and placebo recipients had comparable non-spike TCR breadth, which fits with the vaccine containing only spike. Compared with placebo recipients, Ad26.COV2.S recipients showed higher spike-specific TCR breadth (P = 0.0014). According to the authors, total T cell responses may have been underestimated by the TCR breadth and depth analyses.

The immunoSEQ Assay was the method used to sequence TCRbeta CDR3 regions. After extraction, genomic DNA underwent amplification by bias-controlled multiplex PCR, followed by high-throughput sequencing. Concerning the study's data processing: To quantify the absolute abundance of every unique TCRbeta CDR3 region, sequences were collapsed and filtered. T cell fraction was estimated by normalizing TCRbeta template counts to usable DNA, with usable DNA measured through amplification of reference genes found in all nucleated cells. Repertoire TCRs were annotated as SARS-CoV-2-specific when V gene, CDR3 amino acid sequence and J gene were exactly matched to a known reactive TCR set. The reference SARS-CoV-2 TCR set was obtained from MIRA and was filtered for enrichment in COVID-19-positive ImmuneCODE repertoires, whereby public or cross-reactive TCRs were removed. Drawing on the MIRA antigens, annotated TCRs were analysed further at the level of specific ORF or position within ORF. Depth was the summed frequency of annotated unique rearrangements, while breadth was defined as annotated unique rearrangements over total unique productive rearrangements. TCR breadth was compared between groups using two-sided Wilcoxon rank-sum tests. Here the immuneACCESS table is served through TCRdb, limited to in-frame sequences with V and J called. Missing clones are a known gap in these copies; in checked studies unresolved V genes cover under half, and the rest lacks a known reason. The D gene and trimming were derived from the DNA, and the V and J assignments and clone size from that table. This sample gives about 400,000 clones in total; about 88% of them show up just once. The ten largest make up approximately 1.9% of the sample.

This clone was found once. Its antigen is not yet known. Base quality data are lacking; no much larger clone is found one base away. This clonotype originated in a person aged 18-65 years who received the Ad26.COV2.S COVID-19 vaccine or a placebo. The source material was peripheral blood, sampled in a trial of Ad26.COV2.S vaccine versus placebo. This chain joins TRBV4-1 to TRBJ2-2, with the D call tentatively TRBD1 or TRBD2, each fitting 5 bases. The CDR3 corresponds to CASSQKMGQGVGELFF. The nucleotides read TGCGCCAGCAGCCAAAAGATGGGTCAGGGAGTCGGGGAGCTGTTTTTT.